These 4 T cell receptor beta chains were sequenced from one sample in a study of cytomegalovirus exposure and HLA in healthy donors. A multiplex PCR was run with 60 Vbeta primers and 13 Jbeta primers. Only in-frame clones appear in the TCRdb table, and some are missing; sequencing was by immunoSEQ multiplex PCR. The sample has 200,000 or so clones; around 87% are singletons. Sequenced material: PBMCs. The receptors here all came from a man aged 30 to 45 in good health and CMV-seronegative.

The chain uses TRBV19 and TRBJ2-5, with D perhaps matching TRBD2 (5 bases). V gave up 5 bases and J gave up 5 bases, with 12 bases separating them. The V gene's germline CDR1 is LNHDA and CDR2 SQIVND (reference sequence). This CDR3 has 13 amino acids. The chain's CDR3 is CASSLGELETQYF. The CDR3 region has the DNA TGTGCCAGTAGTCTGGGAGAGCTGGAGACCCAGTACTTC. Together with reference TRBV19 and TRBJ2-5, the CDR3 gives the full variable domain: DGGITQSPKYLFRKEGQNVTLSCEQNLNHDAMYWYRQDPGQGLRLIYYSQIVNDFQKGDIAEGYSVSREKKESFPLTVTSAQKNPTAFYLCASSLGELETQYFGPGTRLLVL.

The V call is TRBV6-5, the J call TRBJ2-5; D unresolved. The J call is doubtful: the DNA matches TRBJ2-7 better. Per the germline V gene, CDR1 is MNHEY and CDR2 is SVGAGI. This CDR3 is built from 15 residues. CDR3 in amino acids: CASKKDRWLGSEQYF. The CDR3 coding sequence is TGTGCCAGCAAAAAGGATCGATGGCTGGGCTCCGAGCAGTACTTC.

The chain is built from TRBV5-4 and TRBJ2-3; D is perhaps TRBD2 (6 bases). V shed 5 bases and J shed 3 bases, with 16 bases lying between them. This CDR3 region has 15 residues. Germline CDR1 is SGHNT and CDR2 is YYREEE (reference sequence). The CDR3 region has the DNA TGTGCCAGCAGTTTCCCCCAAAGCGGGACAGATACGCAGTATTTT. It translates to CASSFPQSGTDTQYF.

J is TRBJ2-1 and V is TRBV6-1, with D perhaps matching TRBD2 (6 bases). The V end lost 7 bases, the J end lost 7 bases, and 17 bases lay between the germline ends. CDR1 is MNHNS and CDR2 is SASEGT in the germline V gene. The CDR3 has 14 amino acids. CDR3 protein: CASISGNSKNEQFF. DNA for the CDR3: TGTGCCAGCATTAGCGGCAATTCTAAAAATGAGCAGTTCTTC.